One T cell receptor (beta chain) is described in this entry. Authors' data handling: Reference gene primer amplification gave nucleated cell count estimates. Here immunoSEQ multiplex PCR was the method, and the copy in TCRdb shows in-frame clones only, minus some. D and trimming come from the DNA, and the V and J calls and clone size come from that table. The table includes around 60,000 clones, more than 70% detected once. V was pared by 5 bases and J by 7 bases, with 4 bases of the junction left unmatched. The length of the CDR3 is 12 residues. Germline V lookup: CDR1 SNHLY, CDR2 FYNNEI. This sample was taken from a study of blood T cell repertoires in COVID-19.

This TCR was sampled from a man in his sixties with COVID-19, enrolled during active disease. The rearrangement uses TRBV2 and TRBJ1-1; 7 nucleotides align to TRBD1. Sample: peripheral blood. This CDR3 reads CASSIRQGEAFF. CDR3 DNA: TGTGCCAGCAGTATCCGACAGGGTGAAGCTTTCTTT.